These T cell receptor beta chains were read from a single sample in a study of regulatory T cells in long-lasting Graves disease. TCRdb called the multiplex PCR reads again in MiXCR, with one record for every CDR3 protein. The sample consists of over 400,000 distinct CDR3 sequences, about 14% of them appearing once. The same sample was also used in a study of T cells in Graves' hyperthyroidism and ophthalmopathy.

Material: peripheral blood mononuclear cells (PBMCs), obtained at new diagnosis, from a patient treated with antithyroid drugs. These receptors were collected from a woman aged 45-65 years with Graves disease. CDR3s include the opening cysteine and the closing phenylalanine or tryptophan. Fields, in order: V gene, clone size, J gene, D gene, CDR3 DNA, CDR3 protein. A D gene is named only where the DNA matches it firmly. Clone size is not always given. Where it is, it says once, few, many or a class for expanded clones.

V gene: TRBV6-5; clone size: few; J gene: TRBJ2-5; D gene: NA; CDR3 DNA: TGTGCCAGCAGTTACTCGGTGAAGGGAGAGGCCCAGTACTTC; CDR3 protein: CASSYSVKGEAQYF
V gene: TRBV6-5; clone size: many; J gene: TRBJ1-1; D gene: TRBD1; CDR3 DNA: TGTGCCAGCAGTTACCCGAGGGACAGGGGGATGAACACTGAAGCTTTCTTT; CDR3 protein: CASSYPRDRGMNTEAFF
V gene: TRBV28; clone size: many; J gene: TRBJ2-3; D gene: NA; CDR3 DNA: TGTGCCAGCAGACCTACGCGGCCAGCAGATACGCAGTATTTT; CDR3 protein: CASRPTRPADTQYF
V gene: TRBV20-1; clone size: NA; J gene: TRBJ2-4; D gene: NA; CDR3 DNA: TGCAGTGCTAGACCGCAGAAGATTCAGTACTTC; CDR3 protein: CSARPQKIQYF
V gene: TRBV27; clone size: few; J gene: TRBJ2-3; D gene: NA; CDR3 DNA: TGTGCCAGCAGAGCTACGCGGGGCCTTCAACCCACAGATACGCAGTATTTT; CDR3 protein: CASRATRGLQPTDTQYF
V gene: TRBV28; clone size: many; J gene: TRBJ2-3; D gene: NA; CDR3 DNA: TGTGCCAGCAGTTTGATCAACAGAGGCACAGATACGCAGTATTTT; CDR3 protein: CASSLINRGTDTQYF
V gene: TRBV10-3; clone size: many; J gene: TRBJ2-5; D gene: NA; CDR3 DNA: TGTGCCATCAGTGGAGGACAGCGACAAGAGACCCAGTACTTC; CDR3 protein: CAISGGQRQETQYF
V gene: TRBV5-5; clone size: NA; J gene: TRBJ2-1; D gene: NA; CDR3 DNA: TGTGCCAGCAGCCAAGATCGACCGGCCAGCAATGAGCAGTTCTTC; CDR3 protein: CASSQDRPASNEQFF
V gene: TRBV27; clone size: many; J gene: TRBJ1-5; D gene: TRBD1; CDR3 DNA: TGTGCCAGCAGAGGACTGACAGGGGGCAATCAGCCCCAGCATTTT; CDR3 protein: CASRGLTGGNQPQHF
V gene: TRBV7-6; clone size: many; J gene: TRBJ2-3; D gene: NA; CDR3 DNA: TGTGCCAGCAGCCCGGATCATATCGCAGATACGCAGTATTTT; CDR3 protein: CASSPDHIADTQYF
V gene: TRBV6-1; clone size: many; J gene: TRBJ1-1; D gene: NA; CDR3 DNA: TGTGCCAGCAGTGGCAGGCGCTCGGACACTGAAGCTTTCTTT; CDR3 protein: CASSGRRSDTEAFF
V gene: TRBV10-2; clone size: few; J gene: TRBJ2-7; D gene: TRBD2; CDR3 DNA: TGCGCCAGCCTTGGACTAGCGGAAACCTACGAGCAGTACTTC; CDR3 protein: CASLGLAETYEQYF
V gene: TRBV20-1; clone size: many; J gene: TRBJ2-1; D gene: TRBD2; CDR3 DNA: TGCAGTGCTAGACGCGCGGTACAGAGCGGGAGGGTATACAATGAGCAGTTCTTC; CDR3 protein: CSARRAVQSGRVYNEQFF
V gene: TRBV19; clone size: NA; J gene: TRBJ1-6; D gene: NA; CDR3 DNA: TGTGCCAGTAGTCCAAGAGGGGATTCACCCCTCCACTTT; CDR3 protein: CASSPRGDSPLHF
V gene: TRBV20-1; clone size: many; J gene: TRBJ2-2; D gene: TRBD2; CDR3 DNA: TGCAGTGCTGAGACTAGCGGAGTTAACACCGGGGAGCTGTTTTTT; CDR3 protein: CSAETSGVNTGELFF
V gene: TRBV2; clone size: large; J gene: TRBJ2-7; D gene: NA; CDR3 DNA: TGTGCCAGCATACCACAGGATTCCTACGAGCAGTACTTC; CDR3 protein: CASIPQDSYEQYF
V gene: TRBV7-2; clone size: many; J gene: TRBJ1-5; D gene: NA; CDR3 DNA: TGTGCCAGCAGCTTATCGGGAGGGACCGATCAGCCCCAGCATTTT; CDR3 protein: CASSLSGGTDQPQHF
V gene: TRBV28; clone size: many; J gene: TRBJ2-3; D gene: NA; CDR3 DNA: TGTGCCAGCAGTTTACCTAGCGCCCTCACAGATACGCAGTATTTT; CDR3 protein: CASSLPSALTDTQYF
V gene: TRBV5-1; clone size: many; J gene: TRBJ2-1; D gene: NA; CDR3 DNA: TGCGCCAGCAGCTTGGGGGCGGGTGATGAGCAGTTCTTC; CDR3 protein: CASSLGAGDEQFF
V gene: TRBV7-9; clone size: few; J gene: TRBJ2-3; D gene: NA; CDR3 DNA: TGTGCCAGCAGCTTCATCTGGGGGGGCGACACAGATACGCAGTATTTT; CDR3 protein: CASSFIWGGDTDTQYF
V gene: TRBV6-1; clone size: many; J gene: TRBJ2-5; D gene: NA; CDR3 DNA: TGTGCCAGCAGTGAAGTGCCAGGGGGGCAAGAGACCCAGTACTTC; CDR3 protein: CASSEVPGGQETQYF
V gene: TRBV28; clone size: many; J gene: TRBJ2-3; D gene: NA; CDR3 DNA: TGTGCCATCGCGACAGGCGCAACAGATACGCAGTATTTT; CDR3 protein: CAIATGATDTQYF
V gene: TRBV30; clone size: few; J gene: TRBJ2-3; D gene: TRBD2; CDR3 DNA: TGTGCCTGGAGTCGCGGACTAGCGGGGAGCACAGATACGCAGTATTTT; CDR3 protein: CAWSRGLAGSTDTQYF
V gene: TRBV10-1; clone size: few; J gene: TRBJ2-7; D gene: NA; CDR3 DNA: TGCGCCAGCGTGGGGTTTAGCGCAACCTACGAGCAGTACTTC; CDR3 protein: CASVGFSATYEQYF
V gene: TRBV3-1; clone size: NA; J gene: TRBJ2-1; D gene: TRBD2; CDR3 DNA: TGTGCCAGCAGCCCTCCAGCGGGAGGGCATGAGCAGTTCTTC; CDR3 protein: CASSPPAGGHEQFF
V gene: TRBV28; clone size: many; J gene: TRBJ2-7; D gene: NA; CDR3 DNA: TGTGCCAGCAGTTTAAGGTTAATGTGGGGGACACACGGGTACGAGCAGTACTTC; CDR3 protein: CASSLRLMWGTHGYEQYF
V gene: TRBV9; clone size: few; J gene: TRBJ2-5; D gene: NA; CDR3 DNA: TGTGCCAGCAGCGCCCCCGGGACCCAGCTAATCCAAGAGACCCAGTACTTC; CDR3 protein: CASSAPGTQLIQETQYF
V gene: TRBV5-5; clone size: many; J gene: TRBJ1-1; D gene: NA; CDR3 DNA: TGTGCCAGCAGCCCTAGGGAAATGAACACTGAAGCTTTCTTT; CDR3 protein: CASSPREMNTEAFF
V gene: TRBV3-1; clone size: few; J gene: TRBJ2-7; D gene: TRBD2; CDR3 DNA: TGTGCCAGCAGCCCAGGGACTAGCAGACCCTCTTACGAGCAGTACTTC; CDR3 protein: CASSPGTSRPSYEQYF
V gene: TRBV29-1; clone size: NA; J gene: TRBJ1-1; D gene: TRBD1; CDR3 DNA: TGCAGCGTCCCCCACGGACAGGGATTTAACACTGAAGCTTTCTTT; CDR3 protein: CSVPHGQGFNTEAFF
V gene: TRBV4-1; clone size: NA; J gene: TRBJ2-3; D gene: NA; CDR3 DNA: TGCGCCAGCAGCCAAGTGATCTGGGTTAGCACAGATACGCAGTATTTT; CDR3 protein: CASSQVIWVSTDTQYF
V gene: TRBV5-6; clone size: NA; J gene: TRBJ1-4; D gene: NA; CDR3 DNA: TGTGCCAGCAGCTTGTATGATAATGAAAAACTGTTTTTT; CDR3 protein: CASSLYDNEKLFF
V gene: TRBV5-1; clone size: NA; J gene: TRBJ2-1; D gene: TRBD1; CDR3 DNA: TGTGCCAGCAGCCCCTCGGGGACAGGGATGGGGAAAAATGAGCAGTTCTTC; CDR3 protein: CASSPSGTGMGKNEQFF
V gene: TRBV6-1; clone size: NA; J gene: TRBJ2-1; D gene: NA; CDR3 DNA: TGTGCCAGCAGTGAGGGGGACGGGGCATACAATGAGCAGTTCTTC; CDR3 protein: CASSEGDGAYNEQFF
V gene: TRBV28; clone size: few; J gene: TRBJ1-6; D gene: TRBD1; CDR3 DNA: TGTGCCAGCAGCGCTACCGGGACAGGGGTGTCCTATAATTCACCCCTCCACTTT; CDR3 protein: CASSATGTGVSYNSPLHF
V gene: TRBV11-2; clone size: many; J gene: TRBJ2-7; D gene: NA; CDR3 DNA: TGTGCCAGCAGCTTGTATATTGGGGGAGAGGTTGACGAGCAGTACTTC; CDR3 protein: CASSLYIGGEVDEQYF
V gene: TRBV7-3; clone size: NA; J gene: TRBJ2-7; D gene: NA; CDR3 DNA: TGTGCCAGCAGCTTCTATTCTAGTACTGGAAGCTCCTACGAGCAGTGCTTC; CDR3 protein: CASSFYSSTGSSYEQCF
V gene: TRBV27; clone size: many; J gene: TRBJ2-7; D gene: TRBD2; CDR3 DNA: TGTGCCAGCAGAGCAAGCGGGAGCTCGGCCTACGAGCAGTACTTC; CDR3 protein: CASRASGSSAYEQYF
V gene: TRBV5-1; clone size: few; J gene: TRBJ2-5; D gene: TRBD2; CDR3 DNA: TGCGCCAGCAGCCGGACTAGCGGGAGCATGGAAGAGACCCAGTACTTC; CDR3 protein: CASSRTSGSMEETQYF
V gene: TRBV11-2; clone size: many; J gene: TRBJ2-4; D gene: NA; CDR3 DNA: TGTGCCAGCAGCTTAGGTCCCAATTTGCGCACTGACATTCAGTACTTC; CDR3 protein: CASSLGPNLRTDIQYF
V gene: TRBV30; clone size: many; J gene: TRBJ2-1; D gene: TRBD2; CDR3 DNA: TGTGCCTGGAAGGTTAGCGGGAATGAGCAGTTCTTC; CDR3 protein: CAWKVSGNEQFF
V gene: TRBV20-1; clone size: few; J gene: TRBJ2-7; D gene: NA; CDR3 DNA: TGCAGTGCCCGACCTAACAGCCTAGCGATCGGGTACGAGCAGTACTTC; CDR3 protein: CSARPNSLAIGYEQYF
V gene: TRBV29-1; clone size: many; J gene: TRBJ2-7; D gene: TRBD1; CDR3 DNA: TGCAGCGTTGAAGGCTACAGGGGCTACCCCGGGTACGAGCAGTACTTC; CDR3 protein: CSVEGYRGYPGYEQYF
V gene: TRBV14; clone size: NA; J gene: TRBJ2-1; D gene: NA; CDR3 DNA: TGTGCCAGCAGCCAAGTTTACGGCTACCCCTACAATGAGCAGTTCTTC; CDR3 protein: CASSQVYGYPYNEQFF
V gene: TRBV28; clone size: many; J gene: TRBJ2-3; D gene: TRBD1; CDR3 DNA: TGTGCCAGCAGTTTATGGTCACAGGGGGCGACAGATACGCAGTATTTT; CDR3 protein: CASSLWSQGATDTQYF
V gene: TRBV5-5; clone size: many; J gene: TRBJ2-4; D gene: TRBD2; CDR3 DNA: TGTGCCAGCAGCTCTAGAGCGGGAGCGGCAAACATTCAGTACTTC; CDR3 protein: CASSSRAGAANIQYF